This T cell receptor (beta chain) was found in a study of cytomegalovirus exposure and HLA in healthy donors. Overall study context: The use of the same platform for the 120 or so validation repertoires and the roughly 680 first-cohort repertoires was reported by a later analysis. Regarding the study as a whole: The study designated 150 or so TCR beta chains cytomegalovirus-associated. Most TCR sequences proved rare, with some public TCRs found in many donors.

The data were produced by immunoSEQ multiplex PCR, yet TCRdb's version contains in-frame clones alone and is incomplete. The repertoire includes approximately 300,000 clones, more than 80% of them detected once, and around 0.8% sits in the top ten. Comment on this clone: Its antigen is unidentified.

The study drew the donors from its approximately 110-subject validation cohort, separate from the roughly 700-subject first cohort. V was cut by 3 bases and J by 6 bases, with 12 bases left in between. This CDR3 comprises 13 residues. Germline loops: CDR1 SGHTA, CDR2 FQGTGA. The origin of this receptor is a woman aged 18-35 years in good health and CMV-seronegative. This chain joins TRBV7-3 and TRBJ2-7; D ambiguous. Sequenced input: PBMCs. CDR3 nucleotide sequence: TGTGCCAGCAGCTTTTCTTTCGCGTCCGAGCAGTACTTC. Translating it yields CASSFSFASEQYF.